The rows below give T cell receptor beta chains drawn from one sample of a study of tumor-infiltrating lymphocytes in primary liver carcinoma. TCRdb reanalysed the multiplex PCR reads using MiXCR and keeps one entry per CDR3 protein. This sample yields 80,000 to 100,000 distinct CDR3 sequences, of which roughly 70% are seen a single time; around 25% belongs to the top ten. The source material was tumor-adjacent normal liver tissue. These TCRs come from a man aged 35-49 years with primary liver carcinoma and hepatitis B virus infection. The CDR3 runs from the conserved cysteine through the conserved F or W. D genes are given only for firm matches. Where a row states a size, it is once, few, many or the class of an expanded clone; other rows omit it.

clone_size: NA
d_call: NA
v_call: TRBV11-2
j_call: TRBJ2-1
cdr3_aa: CASSLEGVHNEQFF
cdr3_nt: TGTGCCAGCAGCTTAGAAGGGGTCCATAATGAGCAGTTCTTC

clone_size: many
d_call: NA
v_call: TRBV11-1
j_call: TRBJ2-5
cdr3_aa: CASSFAEETQHF
cdr3_nt: TGTGCCAGCAGCTTCGCAGAAGAGACCCAGCACTTC

clone_size: NA
d_call: TRBD1
v_call: TRBV29-1
j_call: TRBJ2-7
cdr3_aa: CSVEEEGQGVYGQYF
cdr3_nt: TGCAGTGTTGAAGAAGAAGGACAGGGGGTCTACGGGCAGTACTTC

clone_size: once
d_call: TRBD2
v_call: TRBV11-1
j_call: TRBJ2-1
cdr3_aa: CVSSRGLAGEVDNEHFF
cdr3_nt: TGTGTCAGCAGCCGGGGACTAGCGGGAGAAGTTGACAATGAGCACTTCTTC

clone_size: NA
d_call: TRBD2
v_call: TRBV11-2
j_call: TRBJ2-7
cdr3_aa: CASNLVLAGKHEQYF
cdr3_nt: TGTGCCAGCAACTTAGTATTAGCGGGAAAACACGAGCAGTACTTC

clone_size: NA
d_call: TRBD1
v_call: TRBV20-1
j_call: TRBJ2-5
cdr3_aa: CSVQPTYGQGETQYF
cdr3_nt: TGCAGTGTTCAGCCAACCTACGGACAGGGGGAGACCCAGTACTTC

clone_size: NA
d_call: NA
v_call: TRBV5-1
j_call: TRBJ2-6
cdr3_aa: CASSLDVFSGANVLTF
cdr3_nt: TGCGCCAGCAGCTTGGATGTGTTCTCTGGGGCCAACGTCCTGACTTTC

clone_size: NA
d_call: NA
v_call: TRBV11-2
j_call: TRBJ2-1
cdr3_aa: CASSLELDWLYNEQFF
cdr3_nt: TGTGCCAGCAGTTTAGAATTGGACTGGCTATACAATGAGCAGTTCTTC

clone_size: NA
d_call: NA
v_call: TRBV11-3
j_call: TRBJ2-1
cdr3_aa: CASSPCDKGEQFF
cdr3_nt: TGTGCCAGCAGTCCCTGTGACAAGGGCGAGCAGTTCTTC

clone_size: NA
d_call: TRBD2
v_call: TRBV7-9
j_call: TRBJ2-7
cdr3_aa: CVSSLDAGLAGLEQYF
cdr3_nt: TGTGTCAGCAGCTTGGACGCCGGGCTAGCGGGACTGGAGCAGTACTTC

clone_size: NA
d_call: NA
v_call: TRBV6-5
j_call: TRBJ2-6
cdr3_aa: CTTRALRGRAFSGANVLTF
cdr3_nt: TGTACCACCAGAGCCCTTAGGGGGAGGGCCTTCTCTGGGGCTAACGTCCTGACTTTC

clone_size: many
d_call: TRBD2
v_call: TRBV6-5
j_call: TRBJ2-7
cdr3_aa: CASAASGNYEQYF
cdr3_nt: TGTGCCAGCGCGGCTAGCGGGAACTACGAGCAGTACTTC

clone_size: many
d_call: NA
v_call: TRBV10-3
j_call: TRBJ2-2
cdr3_aa: CAISESTGGLGTGELFF
cdr3_nt: TGTGCCATCAGTGAGTCGACGGGGGGCCTGGGCACCGGGGAGCTGTTTTTT